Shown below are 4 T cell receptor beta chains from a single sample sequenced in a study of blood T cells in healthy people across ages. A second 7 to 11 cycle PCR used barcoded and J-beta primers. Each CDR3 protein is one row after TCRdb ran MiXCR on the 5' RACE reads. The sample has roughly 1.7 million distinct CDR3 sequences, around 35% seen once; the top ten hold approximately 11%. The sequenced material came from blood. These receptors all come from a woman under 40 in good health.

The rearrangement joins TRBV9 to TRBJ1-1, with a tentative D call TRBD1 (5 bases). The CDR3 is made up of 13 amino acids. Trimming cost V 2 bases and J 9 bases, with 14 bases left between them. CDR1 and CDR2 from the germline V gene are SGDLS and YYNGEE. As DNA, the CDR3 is TGTGCCAGCAGCGTTGCCACAGGAGACCAAGCTTTCTTT. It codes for CASSVATGDQAFF.

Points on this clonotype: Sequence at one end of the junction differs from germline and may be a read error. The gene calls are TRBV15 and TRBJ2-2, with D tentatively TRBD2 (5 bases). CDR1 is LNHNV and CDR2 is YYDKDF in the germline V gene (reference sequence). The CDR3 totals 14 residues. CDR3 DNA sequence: TGTGCCACCAGCAGAGATGACATCACCGGGGAGCGGTTTTTT. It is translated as CATSRDDITGERFF.

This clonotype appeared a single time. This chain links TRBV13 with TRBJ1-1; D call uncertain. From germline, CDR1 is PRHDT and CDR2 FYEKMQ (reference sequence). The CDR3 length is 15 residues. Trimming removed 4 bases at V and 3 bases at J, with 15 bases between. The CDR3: CASSSDPGPDTEAFF. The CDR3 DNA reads TGTGCCAGCAGCTCAGACCCCGGGCCAGACACTGAAGCTTTCTTT.

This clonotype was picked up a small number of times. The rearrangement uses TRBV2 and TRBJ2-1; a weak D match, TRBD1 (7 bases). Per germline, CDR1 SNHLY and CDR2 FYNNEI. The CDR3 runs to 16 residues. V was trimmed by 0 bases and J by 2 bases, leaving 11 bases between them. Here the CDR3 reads CASSEAGGGPYNEQFF. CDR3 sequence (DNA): TGTGCCAGCAGTGAAGCTGGAGGGGGCCCCTACAATGAGCAGTTCTTC.